The source of this T cell receptor beta chain is a study of shared clonotypes between healthy human individuals. Study in general: Aged between 18 and 49, the donors were two women and three men. Broader study findings: Rarefaction showed sorted-subset sequencing was incomplete despite large depth. The diversity represented, both genetic and in exposure history, was limited by few donors.

This CDR3 is 13 amino acids long. The germline V gene encodes CDR1 LGHNA and CDR2 YNFKEQ. Note on this clone: What it recognizes is unknown. The junction departs from the called germline gene at one end, perhaps through a read error.

Genomic DNA per cell subset filled all wells of several immunoSEQ plates. Generated by immunoSEQ multiplex PCR, the TCRdb table keeps only in-frame clones and is missing some. This table has some 2,400,000 clones, nearly 97% appearing once. This TCR was recovered from a man younger than 35 in good health. The sample consisted of naive CD4+ T cells sorted from blood. Noted subset: CD45RA+ positively selected. The chain recombines TRBV4-2 with TRBJ2-3; D unclear. The CDR3 DNA reads as TGTGCCAACAGCTCACCCACAGCAAATACGCAGTATTTT. It yields the protein CANSSPTANTQYF.